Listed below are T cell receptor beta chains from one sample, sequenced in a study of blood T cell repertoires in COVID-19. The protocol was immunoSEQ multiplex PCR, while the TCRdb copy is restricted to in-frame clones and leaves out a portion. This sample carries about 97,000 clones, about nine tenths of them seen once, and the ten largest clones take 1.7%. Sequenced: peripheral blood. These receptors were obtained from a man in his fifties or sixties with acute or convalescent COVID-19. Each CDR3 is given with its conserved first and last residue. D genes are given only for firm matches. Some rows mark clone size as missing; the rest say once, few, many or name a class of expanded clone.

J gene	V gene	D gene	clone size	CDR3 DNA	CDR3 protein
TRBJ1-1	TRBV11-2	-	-	TGTGCCAGCGATAACAGGCCTTCGAACACTGAAGCTTTCTTT	CASDNRPSNTEAFF
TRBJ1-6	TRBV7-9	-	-	TGTGCCAGCAGCTTAGAAACTGGGCCCTCCTCGCCCCTCCACTTT	CASSLETGPSSPLHF
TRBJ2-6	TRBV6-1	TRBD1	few	TGTGCCAGCAGTGGGACAGGGGGCTCTGGGGCCAACGTCCTGACTTTC	CASSGTGGSGANVLTF
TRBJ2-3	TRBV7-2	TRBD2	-	TGTGCCAGCAGCTTAGTCATGGCTAGCGGGGGCCGGGAAGATACGCAGTATTTT	CASSLVMASGGREDTQYF
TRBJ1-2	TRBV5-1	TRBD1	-	TGCGCCAGCAGCCTATCGGGACAGTCTGTCGACTATGGCTACACCTTC	CASSLSGQSVDYGYTF
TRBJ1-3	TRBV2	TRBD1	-	TGTGCCAGCAGGGGTAACAGGGGGCCGGGAAACACCATATATTTT	CASRGNRGPGNTIYF
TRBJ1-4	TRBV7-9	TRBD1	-	TGTGCCAGCAGATCGACAGGGTACGAAAAACTGTTTTTT	CASRSTGYEKLFF
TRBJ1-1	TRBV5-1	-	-	TGCGCCAGCAGCTTGGTTTCAGGGTTTAGTGAAGCTTTCTTT	CASSLVSGFSEAFF
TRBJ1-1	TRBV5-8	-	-	TGTGCCAGCAGCTTCGCTACAGGGCTGAACACTGAAGCTTTCTTT	CASSFATGLNTEAFF
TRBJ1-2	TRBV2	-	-	TGTGCCAAAATACAGACAACAATTACTGGCTACACCTTC	CAKIQTTITGYTF
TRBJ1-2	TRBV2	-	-	TGTGCCAGCACTGCGGGAAACTATGGCTACACCTTC	CASTAGNYGYTF
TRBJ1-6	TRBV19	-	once	TGTGCCAGTAGTATCAATGGGGGGAATTCACCCCTCCACTTT	CASSINGGNSPLHF
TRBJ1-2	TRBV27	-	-	TGTGCCAGCAGTTTTTTAGGACAGTCAGGTGGCTACACCTTC	CASSFLGQSGGYTF
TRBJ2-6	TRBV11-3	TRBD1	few	TGTGCCAGCAGCTTAGGGACAGGCTCTGGGGCCAACGTCCTGACTTTC	CASSLGTGSGANVLTF
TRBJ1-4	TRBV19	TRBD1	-	TGTGCCAGTAGTACCGGGGACAGCGTTAATGAAAAACTGTTTTTT	CASSTGDSVNEKLFF
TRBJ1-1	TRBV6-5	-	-	TGTGCCAGCAGTTACTCGCTCCAGGGGAACACTGAAGCTTTCTTT	CASSYSLQGNTEAFF
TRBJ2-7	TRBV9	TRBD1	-	TGTGCCAGCAGCCACCAGGGGGAAGGGGCCTACGAGCAGTACTTC	CASSHQGEGAYEQYF
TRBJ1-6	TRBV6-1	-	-	TGTGCCAGCAGTGAAGACACAGGGACCCGCAATTCACCCCTCCACTTT	CASSEDTGTRNSPLHF
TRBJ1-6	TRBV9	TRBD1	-	TGTGCCAGCAGCGGACCCGGGACAGGGCAGAATTCACCCCTCCACTTT	CASSGPGTGQNSPLHF
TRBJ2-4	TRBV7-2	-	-	TGTGCCAGCAGCTTAGCTGGCGGGACAGACATAAACATTCAGTACTTC	CASSLAGGTDINIQYF
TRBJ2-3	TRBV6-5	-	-	TGTGCCAGCAGTTACCGAGGGGGACGGTCCGATACGCAGTATTTT	CASSYRGGRSDTQYF
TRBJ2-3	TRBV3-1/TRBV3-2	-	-	TGTGCCAGCAGCCAAACCCCAACGGGGAGTGGCACAGATACGCAGTATTTT	CASSQTPTGSGTDTQYF
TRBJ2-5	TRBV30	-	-	TGTGCCTGGAGTGTTCTGGAGACCCAGTACTTC	CAWSVLETQYF
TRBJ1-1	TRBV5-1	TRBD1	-	TGCGCCAGCAGCGGTAAGACAGGGACGCTCACTGAAGCTTTCTTT	CASSGKTGTLTEAFF
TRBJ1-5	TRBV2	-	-	TGTGCCAGCAGCAAAAGCCGGGGAAATCAGCCCCAGCATTTT	CASSKSRGNQPQHF
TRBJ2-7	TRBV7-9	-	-	TGTGCCAGCAGCTTGGTTGGACAGCCGGCCCCGCACTCCTACGAGCAGTACTTC	CASSLVGQPAPHSYEQYF
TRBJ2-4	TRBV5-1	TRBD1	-	TGCGCCAGCAGCTTGGGGACAGGGGACGGAAGAAACATTCAGTACTTC	CASSLGTGDGRNIQYF
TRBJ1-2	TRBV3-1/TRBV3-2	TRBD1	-	TGTGCCAGCAGCCTTGGGACAGGTTATGGCTACACCTTC	CASSLGTGYGYTF
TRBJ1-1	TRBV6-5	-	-	TGTGCCAGCAGTTCTTACAGAGCCGAAGCTTTCTTT	CASSSYRAEAFF
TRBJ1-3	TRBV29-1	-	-	TGCAGCGGGATGCAGGAGACGGGATCCACCATATATTTT	CSGMQETGSTIYF
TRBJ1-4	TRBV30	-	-	TGTGCCTGGAGTAGGAGGGGACCTAATGAAAAACTGTTTTTT	CAWSRRGPNEKLFF
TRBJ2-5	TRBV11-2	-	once	TGTGCCAGCAGCTTCAATGTCAGGGGCGGGGAGACCCAGTACTTC	CASSFNVRGGETQYF
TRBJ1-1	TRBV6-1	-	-	TGTGCCAGCAGTGAAGAAAGCCCCGTTGAAGCTTTCTTT	CASSEESPVEAFF
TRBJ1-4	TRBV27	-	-	TGTGCCAGCAGTTTTAATCCTCGGGGAGGAGGAACTAATGAAAAACTGTTTTTT	CASSFNPRGGGTNEKLFF
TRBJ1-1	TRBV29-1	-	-	TGCAGCGTGAGGGGGTCGACTGAAGCTTTCTTT	CSVRGSTEAFF
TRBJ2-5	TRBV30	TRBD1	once	TGTGCCTGGGAACAGGGGTATCAAGAGACCCAGTACTTC	CAWEQGYQETQYF
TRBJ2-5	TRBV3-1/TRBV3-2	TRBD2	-	TGTGCCAGCAGCCAACTAGCGGGGGAGGGGACCCAGTACTTC	CASSQLAGEGTQYF
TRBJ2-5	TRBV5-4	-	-	TGTGCCAGCAGCTTGGAGGGACTCCTCCAAGAGACCCAGTACTTC	CASSLEGLLQETQYF
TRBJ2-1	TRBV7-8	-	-	TGTGCCAGCAGCTTAGCGGGGGGGCGTGAGCAGTTCTTC	CASSLAGGREQFF
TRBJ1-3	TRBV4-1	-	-	TGCGCCAGCAGCCAACCCTCCGCGTTCTCTGGAAACACCATATATTTT	CASSQPSAFSGNTIYF
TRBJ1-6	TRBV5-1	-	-	TGCGCCAGCAGCTTAGTTTCAGGGGACTCCTATAATTCACCCCTCCACTTT	CASSLVSGDSYNSPLHF
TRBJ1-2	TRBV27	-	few	TGTGCCAGCAGTTTATCTGGACAGTTTGCTAACTATGGCTACACCTTC	CASSLSGQFANYGYTF
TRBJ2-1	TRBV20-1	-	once	TGCAGTGCTATTCCGTCTTATGAGCAGTTCTTC	CSAIPSYEQFF
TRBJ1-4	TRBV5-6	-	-	TGTGCCAGCAGCTTGGGCGGGGGGCCCGTTGAAAAACTGTTTTTT	CASSLGGGPVEKLFF
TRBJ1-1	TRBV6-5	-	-	TGTGCCAGCAGTTACAGGCGGGACACTGAAGCTTTCTTT	CASSYRRDTEAFF
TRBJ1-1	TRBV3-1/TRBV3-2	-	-	TGTGCCAGCAGCCAGTCAAGACCACAGGGTTACACTGAAGCTTTCTTT	CASSQSRPQGYTEAFF
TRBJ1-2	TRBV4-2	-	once	TGTGCCAGCAGCCAAGAGACCGGGGAGGGCTACACCTTC	CASSQETGEGYTF
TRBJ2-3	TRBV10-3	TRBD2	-	TGTGCCATCAGCAGGCCGGGACTAGCGGGGGCCGATACGCAGTATTTT	CAISRPGLAGADTQYF
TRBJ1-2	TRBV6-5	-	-	TGTGCCAGCAGTTACCGAACAGCTAACTATGGCTACACCTTC	CASSYRTANYGYTF
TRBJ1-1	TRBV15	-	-	TGTGCCACCAGCAGAGCCGAGGGAACGGACACTGAAGCTTTCTTT	CATSRAEGTDTEAFF
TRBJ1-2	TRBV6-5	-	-	TGTGCCAGCAGTCGACAGGTCCCTAACTATGGCTACACCTTC	CASSRQVPNYGYTF
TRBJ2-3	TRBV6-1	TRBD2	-	TGTGCCAGCAGTGAAAGGAGCGGGGGCACAGATACGCAGTATTTT	CASSERSGGTDTQYF
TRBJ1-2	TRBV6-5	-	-	TGTGCCAGCAGTTCTCCCGGGACAGGCTACACCTTC	CASSSPGTGYTF
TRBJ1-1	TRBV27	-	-	TGTGCCAGCAGCATACAGGGTGGAGACACTGAAGCTTTCTTT	CASSIQGGDTEAFF
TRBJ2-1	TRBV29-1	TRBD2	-	TGCAGCGTTGAACCCAGGACTAGCGGGGGTAATGAGCAGTTCTTC	CSVEPRTSGGNEQFF
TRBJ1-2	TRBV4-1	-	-	TGCGCCAGCAGCCAAGACGTACAGTTAGGCTATGGCTACACCTTC	CASSQDVQLGYGYTF
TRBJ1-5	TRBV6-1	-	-	TGTGCCAGCAGTGAACTTTCGTTAGCCCAGCATTTT	CASSELSLAQHF
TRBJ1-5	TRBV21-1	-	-	TGTGCCAGCAGCAAAAGTTTGCAGGACAAAACGCTCAATCAGCCCCAGCATTTT	CASSKSLQDKTLNQPQHF